The 18 T cell receptor beta chains in this list originate from one sample, sequenced in a study of blood T cell repertoires in COVID-19. Assay used: immunoSEQ multiplex PCR; TCRdb lists only in-frame clones, some missing. The table records 200,000 or so clones, almost 80% of them present only once. Sequencing was performed on peripheral blood. These receptors all stem from a man aged 60 to 75 with active or convalescent COVID-19.

This clone has just a few counts. The chain has TRBV24-1 and TRBJ2-1, with a tentative D call TRBD1 (6 bases). Germline V CDR1 and CDR2: KGHDR, SFDVKD. The CDR3 length is 13 residues. The germline V and J ends were trimmed by 5 bases and 4 bases, with 8 bases remaining between them. CDR3 region: CATSGTVYNEQFF. DNA for the CDR3: TGTGCCACCAGTGGGACAGTTTACAATGAGCAGTTCTTC.

This rearrangement joins TRBV28 to TRBJ2-7, with 7 bases that match TRBD1. The J segment lost 4 bases and the V segment lost 7 bases, leaving 13 bases of the junction unmatched. Germline V gene data show CDR1 as MDHEN and CDR2 as SYDVKM. There are 15 residues in the CDR3. The CDR3, as DNA: TGTGCCAGCATCTCCGGGCCGAGACAGGGATACGAGCAGTACTTC. Amino acid sequence: CASISGPRQGYEQYF.

The genes are TRBV28 and TRBJ1-2, with D unresolved. The CDR3 length is 12 residues. V lost 1 base, J lost 6 bases, and 6 bases lay in between. Looked up from germline, CDR1 is MDHEN and CDR2 is SYDVKM. CDR3 DNA: TGTGCCAGCAGTTTATCCGGGGATGGCTACACCTTC. Amino acid sequence: CASSLSGDGYTF.

CDR3 in DNA: TGTGCCAGCAGCGCCTACAGGGATGAGCAGTTCTTC. This encodes CASSAYRDEQFF. This chain joins TRBV7-3 and TRBJ2-1, with D perhaps matching TRBD1 (6 bases). Germline CDR1 reads SGHTA; CDR2 reads FQGTGA. The germline V and J ends were trimmed by 5 bases and 8 bases, with 10 bases remaining between them. CDR3 length equals 12 residues.

The rearrangement joins TRBV15 to TRBJ2-1; 12 nucleotides agree with TRBD2. The CDR3 runs to 17 residues. Per the germline V gene, CDR1 is LNHNV and CDR2 is YYDKDF (reference sequence). V trimming: 1 base; J trimming: 2 bases; junction bases outside the gene matches: 3. Here the CDR3 reads CATSRGWTSGTYNEQFF. CDR3 bases: TGTGCCACCAGCAGAGGGTGGACTAGCGGGACCTACAATGAGCAGTTCTTC.

V gene TRBV5-4 combines with J gene TRBJ2-5; 11 nucleotides align to TRBD1. The CDR3 covers 16 residues. V trimming: 4 bases; J trimming: 4 bases; junction bases outside the gene matches: 9. The germline gives CDR1 SGHNT, CDR2 YYREEE (reference sequence). In DNA form, the CDR3 reads TGTGCCAGCAGCCCCCGGACAGGGGGCCTAGGAGAGACCCAGTACTTC. Amino acids: CASSPRTGGLGETQYF.

The chain recombines TRBV12-3 or TRBV12-4 with TRBJ2-1; TRBD2 matches at 9 bases. J gave up 10 bases and V 2 bases, and 3 bases lay outside the gene matches. The CDR3 loop spans 13 amino acids. The CDR3 here is CASSLSGTSEQFF. CDR3 coding DNA: TGTGCCAGCAGTTTATCCGGGACTAGCGAGCAGTTCTTC.

The genes are TRBV5-6 and TRBJ1-4; 10 bases map to TRBD1. The CDR3 covers 15 residues. Germline lookup yields CDR1 SGHDT and CDR2 YYEEEE. V gave up 4 bases and J gave up 6 bases; unmatched junction bases: 6. The chain's CDR3 is CASSGGTGVYEKLFF. CDR3 coding DNA: TGTGCCAGCAGCGGAGGGACAGGGGTTTATGAAAAACTGTTTTTT.

The V and J genes are TRBV5-1 and TRBJ1-5; 7 bases agree with TRBD1. The CDR3 has 15 residues. The V gene's germline CDR1 is SGHRS and CDR2 YFSETQ. V lost 3 bases and J lost 2; bases outside the gene matches: 5. CDR3 loop: CASSSGQAGNQPQHF. In DNA form, the CDR3 reads TGCGCCAGCAGCTCCGGACAGGCGGGCAATCAGCCCCAGCATTTT.

J is TRBJ2-1 and V is TRBV7-2; 8 bases are shared with TRBD2. Germline V gene data show CDR1 as SGHTA and CDR2 as FQGNSA. V lost 2 bases to trimming and J lost 9 bases; unmatched junction nucleotides: 3. This CDR3 comprises 13 residues. CDR3 region: CASSLIGGGEQFF. For the CDR3, the DNA is TGTGCCAGCAGCTTAATCGGGGGGGGTGAGCAGTTCTTC. The full variable domain, rest sourced from reference TRBV7-2 and TRBJ2-1, is GAGVSQSPSNKVTEKGKDVELRCDPISGHTALYWYRQSLGQGLEFLIYFQGNSAPDKSGLPSDRFSAERTGGSVSTLTIQRTQQEDSAVYLCASSLIGGGEQFFGPGTRLTVL.

The V call is TRBV2, the J call TRBJ2-1, with D possibly matching TRBD2 (5 bases). CDR3 length equals 12 residues. Germline V gives CDR1 SNHLY, CDR2 FYNNEI. Trimming removed 6 bases at V and 2 bases at J, with 5 bases between. The CDR3 DNA is TGTGCCAGCAGACTAGCCTACAATGAGCAGTTCTTC. It specifies CASRLAYNEQFF.

The chain combines TRBV6-5 with TRBJ2-3; 11 positions agree with TRBD1. The CDR3 contains 15 residues. The germline V gene encodes CDR1 MNHEY and CDR2 SVGAGI. Trimming at V came to 6 bases and at J to 4 bases, leaving 6 bases not matched to a gene. Here the CDR3 DNA reads TGTGCCAGCAGCCCCGGGACAGGGGGATCAGATACGCAGTATTTT. Translating it yields CASSPGTGGSDTQYF.

This chain uses TRBV7-3 with TRBJ2-3; TRBD2 matches 8 bases. This CDR3 is 16 amino acids long. The ends lost 0 bases at V and 1 base at J; junction bases unmatched: 3. CDR1 is SGHTA, CDR2 FQGTGA, per germline. In DNA form, the CDR3 reads TGTGCCAGCAGCTTAACTAGCGGGGCCGGCACAGATACGCAGTATTTT. It yields the protein CASSLTSGAGTDTQYF.

The chain is built from TRBV3-1 (or the pseudogene TRBV3-2) and TRBJ1-2; D unclear. The V end was cut by 6 bases, the J end by 8 bases, with 16 bases between. The CDR3 is made up of 13 amino acids. In germline, CDR1 is LGHDT, CDR2 YNNKEL (reference sequence). CDR3 sequence: CASSQTGMEGYTF. CDR3 sequence (DNA): TGTGCCAGCAGTCAAACGGGGATGGAAGGCTACACCTTC.

This rearrangement joins TRBV5-1 to TRBJ2-1; 9 bases line up with TRBD2. Per the germline V gene, CDR1 is SGHRS and CDR2 is YFSETQ. This CDR3 contains 15 residues. J lost 6 bases, V lost 0 bases, and 4 bases had no gene match. CDR3 DNA: TGCGCCAGCAGCTTGGTGACTAGCGGAGCCAATGAGCAGTTCTTC. Translating it yields CASSLVTSGANEQFF.

The chain couples TRBV2 to TRBJ1-1, with unresolved D. The germline CDR1 and CDR2 sequences are SNHLY and FYNNEI. V shed 6 bases and J shed 3 bases, with 11 bases lying between them. CDR3 size: 13 residues. Here the CDR3 DNA reads TGTGCCAGCAGCACTACAAGGTACACTGAAGCTTTCTTT. It codes for CASSTTRYTEAFF.

CDR3 amino acids: CASSTHQISGANVLTF. CDR3 DNA sequence: TGTGCCAGTAGTACCCATCAAATTTCTGGGGCCAACGTCCTGACTTTC. The rearrangement uses TRBV19 and TRBJ2-6; D not certain. Germline V gene sequence: CDR1 LNHDA, CDR2 SQIVND (reference sequence). This CDR3 region has 16 residues. V shed 4 bases and J shed 1 base, with 11 bases lying between them. The complete variable domain, with remaining parts taken from reference TRBV19 and TRBJ2-6, reads DGGITQSPKYLFRKEGQNVTLSCEQNLNHDAMYWYRQDPGQGLRLIYYSQIVNDFQKGDIAEGYSVSREKKESFPLTVTSAQKNPTAFYLCASSTHQISGANVLTFGAGSRLTVL.

J is TRBJ1-2 and V is TRBV29-1; TRBD1 aligns across 11 bases. Trimming at V came to 3 bases and at J to 7 bases, leaving 4 bases not matched to a gene. The CDR3 consists of 13 residues. Germline V gene lookup returns CDR1 SQVTM and CDR2 ANQGSEA. The CDR3 spells CSVESGQGVGYTF. The CDR3 DNA follows: TGCAGCGTTGAGTCGGGACAGGGGGTTGGCTACACCTTC.